Below, one TCR beta chain is given with its context. The antigen remains undetermined. The germline gives CDR1 SGHVS, CDR2 FQNEAQ. The V gene lost 2 bases and the J gene lost 12 bases, with 11 bases spanning the gap. CDR3 size: 12 residues. Only in-frame clones appear in the TCRdb table, and some are missing; sequencing was by immunoSEQ multiplex PCR. The sample lists about 14,000 clones, 68% seen once, with roughly 9.4% in the top ten. This entry comes from a study of tumor-infiltrating lymphocytes in localized non-small cell lung cancer. The overall study: Patients included smokers and never-smokers with various histologies, some sampled after neoadjuvant chemotherapy. Notes on the study in general: TCRbeta sequencing showed higher T cell infiltration in tumors than uninvolved lung. Not all patients were TCR sequenced, owing to tissue quantity. IM1 and IM2 tumors showed no difference in T-cell fraction.

This TCR came from a human donor with non-small cell lung cancer. The sequencing input was uninvolved lung tissue not adjacent to the tumor. This chain links TRBV7-8 with TRBJ1-5; D gene unclear. The DNA for the CDR3 is TGTGCCAGCAGCTTAAGAGGAGTCATCCAGCATTTT. This codes for CASSLRGVIQHF.